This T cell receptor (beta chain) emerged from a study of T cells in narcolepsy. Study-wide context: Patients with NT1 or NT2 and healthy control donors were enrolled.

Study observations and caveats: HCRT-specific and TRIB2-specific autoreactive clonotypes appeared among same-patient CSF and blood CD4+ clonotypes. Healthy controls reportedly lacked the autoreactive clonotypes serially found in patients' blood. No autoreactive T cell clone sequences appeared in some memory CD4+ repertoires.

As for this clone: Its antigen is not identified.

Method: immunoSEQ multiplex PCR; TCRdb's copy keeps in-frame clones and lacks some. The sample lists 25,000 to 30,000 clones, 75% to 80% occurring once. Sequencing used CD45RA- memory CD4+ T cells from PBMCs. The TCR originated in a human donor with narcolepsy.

CDR3 in amino acids: CASSQGRPNEKLFF. The CDR3, as DNA: TGCGCCAGCTCCCAAGGGCGTCCTAATGAAAAACTGTTTTTT. The chain couples TRBV10-1 to TRBJ1-4; D not certain. V lost 8 bases, J lost 3 bases, and 13 bases lay in between. Per the germline V gene, CDR1 is WNHNN and CDR2 is SYGVQD (reference sequence). This CDR3 comprises 14 residues.